The TCR beta chain described here comes from a study of neurological immune-mediated disorders. This clonotype came up many times. Its antigen remains unknown. In germline, CDR1 is LGHDT, CDR2 YNNKEL (reference sequence). Trimming took 1 base from V and 4 from J, leaving 16 bases between them. The CDR3 covers 16 residues. The method for making cDNA was 5'RACE, and it used 10-nucleotide random UMIs. Via MiXCR, TCRdb re-called the 5' RACE reads, giving one row per CDR3 protein. The sample gives about 90,000 distinct CDR3 sequences, approximately 13% of which show up once; around 5% is in the top ten. Stated time point: longitudinal time-point 2. It was from 2 million PBMCs stored at -80 C that the unsorted libraries were obtained. Study results and caveats: Whereas HTLV-1-associated myelopathy showed the most TCR clonal expansion, multiple sclerosis showed the least, with levels below those of healthy controls. There were no CDR3 amino acid sequences shared by expanded clones across subjects, a result suggesting private repertoires in all groups.

Sequences were obtained from PBMCs. V is TRBV3-1 and J is TRBJ1-1; tentatively, D is TRBD1 (5 bases). This clonotype was obtained from a female donor with HTLV-1-associated myelopathy (HAM/TSP). CDR3 sequence (DNA): TGTGCCAGCAGCCAAGTGGGACGTGTGGGGAGCACTGAAGCTTTCTTT. It encodes CASSQVGRVGSTEAFF.